This is a list of T cell receptor beta chains from one sample in a study of CD8+ T cells in alopecia areata. TCRdb's copy holds only in-frame clones and misses some; the assay was immunoSEQ multiplex PCR. The profile shows 200,000 or so clones, 56% of them singletons. Sequences were obtained from CD8+ T cells sorted from blood. These receptor sequences come from a human donor in good health. Both conserved end residues are part of each CDR3. D genes are given only for firm matches. For some rows the clone size is stated as once, few or many, or as a class when expanded; others skip it.

cdr3_aa	cdr3_nt	j_call	cdr3_length	clone_size	v_call	d_call
CASSALGGYTEAFF	TGTGCCAGCAGCGCCTTAGGGGGGTACACTGAAGCTTTCTTT	TRBJ1-1	14	-	TRBV9	-
CASSGQEMDLQYF	TGTGCCAGCAGTGGACAGGAGATGGACCTTCAGTACTTC	TRBJ2-4	13	-	TRBV2	-
CASSSGHSGANVLTF	TGTGCCAGCAGTTCCGGACACTCTGGGGCCAACGTCCTGACTTTC	TRBJ2-6	15	-	TRBV2	-
CASTSGTGDGYTF	TGTGCCAGCACCTCCGGGACAGGAGATGGCTACACCTTC	TRBJ1-2	13	-	TRBV7-9	TRBD1
CASSLWLYSNQPQHF	TGTGCCAGCAGCTTATGGCTCTATAGCAATCAGCCCCAGCATTTT	TRBJ1-5	15	once	TRBV5-6	-
CSPTVLNTEAFF	TGCAGCCCAACCGTGCTGAACACTGAAGCTTTCTTT	TRBJ1-1	12	-	TRBV29-1	-
CASSSISAKVGSYNSPLHF	TGTGCCAGCAGCTCAATATCAGCGAAGGTTGGGTCCTATAATTCACCCCTCCACTTT	TRBJ1-6	19	-	TRBV7-2	-
CASSFGRRNEQFF	TGTGCCAGCAGCTTCGGACGGCGCAATGAGCAGTTCTTC	TRBJ2-1	13	-	TRBV13	-
CSVDETGAGNTEAFF	TGCAGCGTTGATGAGACAGGGGCCGGGAACACTGAAGCTTTCTTT	TRBJ1-1	15	few	TRBV29-1	TRBD1
CASNRGSGNTEAFF	TGTGCCAGCAACCGAGGGTCAGGGAACACTGAAGCTTTCTTT	TRBJ1-1	14	-	TRBV25-1	-
CASSFWPYRSKDGYTF	TGTGCCAGCAGCTTTTGGCCCTACCGTTCCAAGGATGGCTACACCTTC	TRBJ1-2	16	once	TRBV7-9	-
CASSPDGTSGGDTDTQYF	TGTGCCAGCAGCCCGGACGGGACTAGCGGGGGAGACACAGATACGCAGTATTTT	TRBJ2-3	18	-	TRBV4-2	TRBD2
CASSFPRAQPPYEQYF	TGCGCCAGCAGCTTTCCCCGGGCCCAACCACCTTACGAGCAGTACTTC	TRBJ2-7	16	-	TRBV5-1	-
CASSSTPAGGYGYTF	TGTGCCAGCAGCTCCACTCCGGCCGGAGGCTATGGCTACACCTTC	TRBJ1-2	15	-	TRBV7-2	-
CASSPSGVNTDTQYF	TGTGCCAGCAGCCCCTCCGGAGTAAACACAGATACGCAGTATTTT	TRBJ2-3	15	-	TRBV25-1	-
CASTERERDTQYF	TGTGCCAGCACCGAGCGGGAGCGGGATACGCAGTATTTT	TRBJ2-3	13	-	TRBV6-5	TRBD2